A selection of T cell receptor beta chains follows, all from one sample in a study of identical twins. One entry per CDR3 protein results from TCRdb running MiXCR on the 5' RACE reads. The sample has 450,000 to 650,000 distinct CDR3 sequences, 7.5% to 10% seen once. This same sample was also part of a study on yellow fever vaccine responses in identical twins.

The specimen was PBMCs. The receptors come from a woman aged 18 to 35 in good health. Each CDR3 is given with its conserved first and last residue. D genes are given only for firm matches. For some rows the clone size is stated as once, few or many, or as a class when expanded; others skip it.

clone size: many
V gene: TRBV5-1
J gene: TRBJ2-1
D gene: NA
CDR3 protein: CASSLDLRANNEQFF
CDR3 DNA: TGCGCCAGCAGCTTGGATCTTCGAGCGAACAATGAGCAGTTCTTC

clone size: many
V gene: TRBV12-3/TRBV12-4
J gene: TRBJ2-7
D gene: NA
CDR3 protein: CASSRDKGSYEQYF
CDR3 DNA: TGTGCCAGCAGTCGGGACAAGGGTAGCTACGAGCAGTACTTC

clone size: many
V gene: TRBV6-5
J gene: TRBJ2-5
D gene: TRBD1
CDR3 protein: CASTGVETQYF
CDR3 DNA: TGTGCCAGTACAGGGGTAGAGACCCAGTACTTC

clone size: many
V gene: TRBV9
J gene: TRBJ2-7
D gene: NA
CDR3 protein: CASSVAPGGVYEQYF
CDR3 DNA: TGTGCCAGCAGCGTAGCGCCCGGGGGTGTCTACGAGCAGTACTTC

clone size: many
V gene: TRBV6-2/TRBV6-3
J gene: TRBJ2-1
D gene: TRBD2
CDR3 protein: CASSPSGDEQFF
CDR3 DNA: TGTGCCAGCAGCCCTAGCGGCGATGAGCAGTTCTTC

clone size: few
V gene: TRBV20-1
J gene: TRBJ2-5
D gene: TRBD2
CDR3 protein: CSKTSGSETQYF
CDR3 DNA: TGCAGTAAGACTAGCGGGAGTGAGACCCAGTACTTC

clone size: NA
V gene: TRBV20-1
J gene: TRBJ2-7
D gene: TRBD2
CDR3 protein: CSARDRSGRALSYEQYF
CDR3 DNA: TGCAGTGCTAGAGATAGGAGCGGGAGGGCTCTCTCCTACGAGCAGTACTTC

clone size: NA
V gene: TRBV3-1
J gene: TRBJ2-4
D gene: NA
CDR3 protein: CASSQGVAAKNIQYF
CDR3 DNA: TGTGCCAGCAGCCAGGGCGTGGCGGCCAAAAACATTCAGTACTTC

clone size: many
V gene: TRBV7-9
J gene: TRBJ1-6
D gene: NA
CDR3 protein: CASSLREGSNSPLHF
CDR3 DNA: TGTGCCAGCAGCCTCCGGGAGGGGTCGAATTCACCCCTCCACTTT

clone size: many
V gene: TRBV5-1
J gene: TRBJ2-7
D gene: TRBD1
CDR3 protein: CASSLSGTGVYEQYF
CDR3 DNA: TGCGCCAGCAGCCTCTCCGGGACAGGGGTATACGAGCAGTACTTC

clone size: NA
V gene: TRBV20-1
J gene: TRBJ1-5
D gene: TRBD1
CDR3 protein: CSAKQGGNQPQHF
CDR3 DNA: TGCAGTGCAAAACAGGGGGGCAATCAGCCCCAGCATTTT

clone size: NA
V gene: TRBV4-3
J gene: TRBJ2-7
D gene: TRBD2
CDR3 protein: CASSQILTGTSGRATYEQYF
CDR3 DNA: TGCGCCAGCAGCCAAATTCTGACCGGGACTAGCGGGAGAGCAACCTACGAGCAGTACTTC

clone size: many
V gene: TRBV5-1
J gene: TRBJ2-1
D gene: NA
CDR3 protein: CASSLGLGYNEQFF
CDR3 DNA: TGTGCCAGCAGCTTAGGCCTTGGCTACAATGAGCAGTTCTTC

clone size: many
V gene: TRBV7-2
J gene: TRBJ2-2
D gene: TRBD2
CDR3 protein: CATRASGSSPGELFF
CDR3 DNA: TGTGCGACACGGGCTAGCGGGAGTTCTCCCGGGGAGCTGTTTTTT

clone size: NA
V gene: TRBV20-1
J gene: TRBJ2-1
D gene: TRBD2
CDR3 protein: CSAKTGTRVYEQFF
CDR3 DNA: TGCAGTGCCAAGACCGGGACTAGGGTTTATGAGCAGTTCTTC

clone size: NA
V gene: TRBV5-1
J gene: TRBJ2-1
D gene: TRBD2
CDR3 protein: CASSLRTSGGYNEQFF
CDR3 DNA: TGCGCCAGCAGCTTAAGGACTAGCGGGGGTTACAATGAGCAGTTCTTC

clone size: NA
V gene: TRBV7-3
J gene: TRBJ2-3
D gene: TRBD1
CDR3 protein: CASSLGLYRGTDTQYF
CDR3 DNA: TGTGCCAGCAGCTTAGGTCTTTACAGGGGAACAGATACGCAGTATTTT

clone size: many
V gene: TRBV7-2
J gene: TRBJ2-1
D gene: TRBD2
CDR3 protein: CASSLARGGGYNEQFF
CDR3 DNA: TGTGCCAGCAGCTTGGCGCGGGGGGGCGGTTACAATGAGCAGTTCTTC

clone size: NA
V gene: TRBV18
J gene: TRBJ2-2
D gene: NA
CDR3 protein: CASSPPKGPTGELFF
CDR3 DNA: TGTGCCAGCTCACCACCGAAAGGACCCACCGGGGAGCTGTTTTTT

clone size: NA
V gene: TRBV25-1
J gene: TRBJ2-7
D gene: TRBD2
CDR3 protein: CASIGAGPFYEQYF
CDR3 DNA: TGTGCCAGCATCGGAGCGGGACCGTTCTACGAGCAGTACTTC

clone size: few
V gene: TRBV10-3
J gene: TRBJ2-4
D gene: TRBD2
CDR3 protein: CAIRMGGGDIQYF
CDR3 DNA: TGTGCCATCCGAATGGGGGGAGGGGACATTCAGTACTTC

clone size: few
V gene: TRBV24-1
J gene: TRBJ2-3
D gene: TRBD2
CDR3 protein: CATSDPEREVTDTQYF
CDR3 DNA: TGTGCCACCAGTGATCCAGAGCGGGAGGTCACAGATACGCAGTATTTT

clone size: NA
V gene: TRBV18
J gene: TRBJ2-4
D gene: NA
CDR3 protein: CASSPPEGNRVKNIQYF
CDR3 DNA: TGTGCCAGCTCACCACCAGAGGGGAACCGAGTCAAAAACATTCAGTACTTC

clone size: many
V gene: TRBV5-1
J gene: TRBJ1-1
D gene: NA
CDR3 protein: CASSPGLNTEAFF
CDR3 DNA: TGTGCCAGCAGCCCGGGGTTAAACACTGAAGCTTTCTTT

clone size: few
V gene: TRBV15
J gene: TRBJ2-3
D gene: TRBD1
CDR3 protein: CATSRNRQGARTDTQYF
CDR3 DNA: TGTGCCACCAGCAGAAACCGGCAGGGGGCCCGCACAGATACGCAGTATTTT

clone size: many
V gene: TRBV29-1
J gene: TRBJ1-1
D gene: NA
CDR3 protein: CSVTNRAEAFF
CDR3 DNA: TGCAGCGTTACTAACAGGGCGGAAGCTTTCTTT

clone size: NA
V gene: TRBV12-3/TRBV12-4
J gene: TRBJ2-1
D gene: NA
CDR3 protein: CAISSEKVWSAVHNEQFF
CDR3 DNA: TGTGCCATCAGTTCGGAAAAGGTATGGAGCGCGGTCCACAATGAGCAGTTCTTC